Following are 25 T cell receptor beta chains from one sample sequenced in a study of cytotoxic CD8 clonotypes in ibrutinib-treated CLL. Data came from immunoSEQ multiplex PCR; TCRdb stores just in-frame clones and leaves some out. The sample lists some 35,000 clones, about two thirds occurring once. The sequences come from PBMCs, collected at disease progression, from a patient treated with ibrutinib. The receptors originated from a human donor with chronic lymphocytic leukemia.

This chain joins TRBV10-2 and TRBJ1-5; unclear D gene. CDR1 is WSHSY, CDR2 SAAADI, per germline. The ends were cut back, 6 bases at V and 2 bases at J, with 8 bases in the middle. CDR3 length: 13 residues. In DNA form, the CDR3 reads TGCGCCAGCAGAGGCGGTGGCAATCAGCCCCAGCATTTT. It codes for CASRGGGNQPQHF.

This clone was seen only a few times. The rearrangement uses TRBV28 and TRBJ1-3; D call uncertain. The V gene's germline CDR1 is MDHEN and CDR2 SYDVKM. The CDR3 contains 14 residues. The ends were cut back, 6 bases at V and 2 bases at J, with 11 bases in the middle. CDR3 nucleotides: TGTGCCAGCAGCCAGCAGGCGGCTGGAAACACCATATATTTT. Its protein product is CASSQQAAGNTIYF.

The genes are TRBV6-1 and TRBJ2-7; D perhaps matches TRBD2 (6 bases). Germline-derived CDR1 and CDR2 are MNHNS and SASEGT. The V end lost 0 bases, the J end lost 2 bases, and 17 bases lay between the germline ends. The CDR3 is 17 amino acids. For the CDR3, the DNA is TGTGCCAGCAGTGAAGCGTCGAGGGCCCGGGGGACCTACGAGCAGTACTTC. This encodes CASSEASRARGTYEQYF.

The CDR3 is CASTLVTMNTEAFF. CDR3 DNA: TGTGCCAGCACCTTAGTTACTATGAACACTGAAGCTTTCTTT. The rearrangement uses TRBV28 and TRBJ1-1, with D unclear. CDR3 length: 14 residues. V was shortened by 7 bases and J by 0 bases, with 12 bases between the two germline ends. Germline CDR1 is MDHEN and CDR2 is SYDVKM.

The chain employs TRBV4-1 and TRBJ1-1; D is possibly TRBD1 (6 bases). V was cut by 4 bases and J by 0 bases, with 15 bases left in between. CDR1 is MGHRA and CDR2 is YSYEKL in the germline V gene. The CDR3 is made up of 16 amino acids. CDR3 nucleotide sequence: TGCGCCAGCAGCCGAGAGAGCGGGGGCGTGAACACTGAAGCTTTCTTT. The encoded protein is CASSRESGGVNTEAFF.

The chain links TRBV10-1 to TRBJ1-5, with D perhaps TRBD1 (6 bases). Germline V gives CDR1 WNHNN, CDR2 SYGVQD (reference sequence). V lost 0 bases and J lost 15, with 15 bases in between. The CDR3 extends over 13 amino acids. In DNA, the CDR3 is TGCGCCAGCAGTGAGTCGGGGACATCCGGAAGGCATTTT. Translated, it gives CASSESGTSGRHF.

This clone was detected only a few times. The chain uses TRBV2 and TRBJ2-1; TRBD1 agrees at 9 bases. The V gene's germline CDR1 is SNHLY and CDR2 FYNNEI. The CDR3 is 14 amino acids. V dropped 10 bases and J dropped 2; count of bases not matched to a gene: 6. As DNA, the CDR3 is TGTGCCACCCGGGGGACAGGGACCTACAATGAGCAGTTCTTC. This sequence encodes CATRGTGTYNEQFF.

This clone was seen more than once but under ten times. The V gene is TRBV4-2, the J gene TRBJ2-7; D is undetermined. The V gene lost 0 bases and the J gene lost 0 bases, with 6 bases spanning the gap. The length of the CDR3 is 14 residues. Germline CDR1 is LGHNA and CDR2 is YNFKEQ. The DNA for the CDR3 is TGTGCCAGCAGCCAAGATCGGGCCTCCTACGAGCAGTACTTC. This codes for CASSQDRASYEQYF.

The V call is TRBV25-1, the J call TRBJ2-3; tentatively, D is TRBD2 (6 bases). The V end lost 4 bases, the J end lost 0 bases, and 11 bases lay between the germline ends. The CDR3 is 15 residues long. Germline CDR1 and CDR2: MGHDK and SYGVNS. CDR3 DNA sequence: TGTGCCAGCAGTGGATTGGCGGGGAGCACAGATACGCAGTATTTT. It encodes CASSGLAGSTDTQYF.

The genes are TRBV27 and TRBJ2-1; 7 bases align to TRBD1. The length of the CDR3 is 17 residues. Unmatched junction bases numbered 17, after V lost 5 bases and J lost 7 bases. CDR1 and CDR2 (germline): MNHEY, SMNVEV (reference sequence). CDR3 residues: CASSKMPQQGHFNEQFF. The DNA for the CDR3 is TGTGCCAGCAGTAAGATGCCCCAACAGGGGCATTTTAATGAGCAGTTCTTC.

The V gene is TRBV6-1, the J gene TRBJ1-1; a possible D gene is TRBD1 (5 bases). The CDR3 totals 11 residues. V lost 8 bases, J lost 1 base, and 5 bases lay in between. From germline, CDR1 is MNHNS and CDR2 SASEGT. The CDR3 coding sequence is TGTGCCAGCCAGGGGAACACTGAAGCTTTCTTT. Translating it yields CASQGNTEAFF.

This chain links TRBV6-4 with TRBJ2-3; 10 positions match TRBD1. Germline V gives CDR1 MRHNA, CDR2 SNTAGT. The CDR3 extends over 15 amino acids. The V and J ends lost 5 bases and 3 bases, in that order; junction bases with no gene match: 5. The CDR3 loop is CASSPGTGETDTQYF. The CDR3 nucleotides read TGTGCCAGCAGTCCTGGGACAGGGGAGACAGATACGCAGTATTTT.

This clone was found once. The rearrangement joins TRBV10-3 to TRBJ2-2; D possibly matches TRBD1 or TRBD2 (5 bases each). Deletions cut 2 bases from V and 2 bases from J, with 15 bases between. Germline V gene sequence: CDR1 ENHRY, CDR2 SYGVKD. The CDR3 loop spans 17 amino acids. DNA for the CDR3: TGTGCCATCAGTGAGCCGCTGGGGCGGGTAAACACCGGGGAGCTGTTTTTT. The encoded protein is CAISEPLGRVNTGELFF.

The chain recombines TRBV5-4 with TRBJ2-7, with 8 nucleotides matching TRBD2. This CDR3 is built from 13 residues. V was clipped by 4 bases and J by 0 bases; unmatched bases: 0. Germline CDR1 reads SGHNT; CDR2 reads YYREEE (reference sequence). CDR3 sequence: CASSTSGSYEQYF. The CDR3, as DNA: TGTGCCAGCAGCACTAGCGGCTCCTACGAGCAGTACTTC.

This clone was seen a handful of times. CDR3 DNA: TGCGCCAGCAGTGATCCGAACACTGAAGCTTTCTTT. It specifies CASSDPNTEAFF. The chain links TRBV10-1 to TRBJ1-1; no clear D gene. Germline CDR1 WNHNN, CDR2 SYGVQD (reference sequence). The V gene lost 3 bases and the J gene lost 1 base, with 3 bases spanning the gap. The length of the CDR3 is 12 residues.

This chain joins TRBV6-5 and TRBJ2-7; TRBD1 matches 7 bases. Germline CDR1 and CDR2: MNHEY and SVGAGI. The CDR3 totals 14 residues. The junction had 7 bases not matched to a gene; V was cut back by 6 bases and J by 2 bases. For the CDR3, the DNA is TGTGCCAGCAGCGCAGACAGGGTTACCTACGAGCAGTACTTC. It codes for CASSADRVTYEQYF.

The rearrangement uses TRBV11-2 and TRBJ2-7; D possibly matches TRBD1 or TRBD2 (5 bases each). The germline V gene encodes CDR1 SGHAT and CDR2 FQNNGV. V lost 4 bases, J lost 2 bases, and 15 bases lay in between. This CDR3 has 15 amino acids. CDR3 in amino acids: CASSSWTGPTYEQYF. As DNA, the CDR3 is TGTGCCAGCAGCTCGTGGACGGGACCCACCTACGAGCAGTACTTC.

J is TRBJ1-1 and V is TRBV6-5; no clear D gene. The CDR3 length is 14 residues. Trimming took off 6 bases at V and 4 bases at J, with 15 bases between the two ends. CDR1 is MNHEY, CDR2 SVGAGI, per germline. This CDR3 reads CASSHPHGLTEAFF. CDR3 sequence (DNA): TGTGCCAGCAGCCACCCTCACGGTCTCACTGAAGCTTTCTTT.

The chain is built from TRBV19 and TRBJ1-5; possibly TRBD1 for D (5 bases). Trimming took off 7 bases at V and 0 bases at J, with 22 bases between the two ends. The CDR3 is made up of 18 amino acids. Germline assignment: CDR1 LNHDA and CDR2 SQIVND (reference sequence). The DNA of the CDR3 is TGTGCCAGTACCCTACGACTCGACAGCGGGAATAGCAATCAGCCCCAGCATTTT. It is translated as CASTLRLDSGNSNQPQHF.

This chain links TRBV5-1 with TRBJ2-5, with TRBD2 matching 11 bases. The V segment lost 1 base and the J segment 5 bases; nucleotides outside the gene matches: 10. Looked up from germline, CDR1 is SGHRS and CDR2 is YFSETQ. The CDR3 is 17 amino acids. The CDR3 region is CASSLSSGGALGETQYF. The CDR3 region has the DNA TGCGCCAGCAGCTTGAGTAGCGGGGGGGCCTTAGGTGAGACCCAGTACTTC.

The chain links TRBV5-1 to TRBJ1-2; 8 nucleotides match TRBD1. V shed 3 bases, J shed 4 bases, and the junction held 5 bases outside the gene matches. From germline, CDR1 is SGHRS and CDR2 YFSETQ. The CDR3 length is 14 residues. CDR3 nucleotide sequence: TGCGCCAGCAGCTCGCCGGGACAGGCCTATGGCTACACCTTC. The encoded protein is CASSSPGQAYGYTF.

This clone was recorded a few times. The rearrangement uses TRBV2 and TRBJ2-6; TRBD2 matches at 15 bases. The CDR3 is 18 amino acids. Germline V CDR1 and CDR2: SNHLY, FYNNEI. The trim removed 6 bases at V and 2 bases at J, leaving 5 bases unmatched. The CDR3 nucleotides read TGTGCCAGCAGCGGACTAGCGGGGGGGGCCACTGGGGCCAACGTCCTGACTTTC. This encodes CASSGLAGGATGANVLTF.

The genes are TRBV19 and TRBJ1-5; D not certain. V lost 3 bases, J lost 0 bases, and 12 bases lay in between. CDR3 length: 16 amino acids. The germline CDR1 and CDR2 sequences are LNHDA and SQIVND (reference sequence). The CDR3: CASSIGTDHSNQPQHF. The CDR3 DNA reads TGTGCCAGTAGTATCGGTACAGATCATAGCAATCAGCCCCAGCATTTT.

J is TRBJ1-1 and V is TRBV19, with 9 bases fitting TRBD1. CDR3 length equals 13 residues. V was clipped by 8 bases and J by 1 base; unmatched bases: 2. Germline V gene data show CDR1 as LNHDA and CDR2 as SQIVND (reference sequence). For the CDR3, the DNA is TGTGCCAGTGGGGACAGGGCGAACACTGAAGCTTTCTTT. This encodes CASGDRANTEAFF.

There are a few counts of this clone. The chain is built from TRBV19 and TRBJ1-5, with D tentatively TRBD1 (5 bases). The CDR3 length is 15 residues. Trimming took off 4 bases at V and 2 bases at J, with 12 bases between the two ends. Germline CDR1 LNHDA, CDR2 SQIVND (reference sequence). CDR3 region: CASSNGGRGNQPQHF. The CDR3 DNA is TGTGCCAGTAGTAATGGGGGTAGGGGCAATCAGCCCCAGCATTTT. Together with reference TRBV19 and TRBJ1-5, the CDR3 gives the full variable domain: DGGITQSPKYLFRKEGQNVTLSCEQNLNHDAMYWYRQDPGQGLRLIYYSQIVNDFQKGDIAEGYSVSREKKESFPLTVTSAQKNPTAFYLCASSNGGRGNQPQHFGDGTRLSIL.